This T cell receptor (beta chain) appears in the sequencing data of a study of brain T cells in children with intractable seizures. Surgery cases with the highest brain T cell transcript signatures were chosen for sequencing. At least one anti-epileptic drug was given before surgery. Generated by immunoSEQ multiplex PCR, the TCRdb table keeps only in-frame clones and is missing some. The repertoire holds tens of thousands of clones, with around nine tenths as singletons. The CDR3 runs to 14 residues. The V gene lost 3 bases and the J gene lost 2 bases, with 11 bases spanning the gap. Germline CDR1 and CDR2: MNHEY and SMNVEV (reference sequence).

The chain employs TRBV27 and TRBJ2-7; the D is unclear. This clonotype originated in a girl aged 2 to 10 with Rasmussen encephalitis and intractable seizures. Source: peripheral blood, taken at surgery. CDR3 amino acids: CASSFGQLPYEQYF. CDR3 DNA: TGTGCCAGCAGTTTCGGGCAGCTGCCCTACGAGCAGTACTTC.